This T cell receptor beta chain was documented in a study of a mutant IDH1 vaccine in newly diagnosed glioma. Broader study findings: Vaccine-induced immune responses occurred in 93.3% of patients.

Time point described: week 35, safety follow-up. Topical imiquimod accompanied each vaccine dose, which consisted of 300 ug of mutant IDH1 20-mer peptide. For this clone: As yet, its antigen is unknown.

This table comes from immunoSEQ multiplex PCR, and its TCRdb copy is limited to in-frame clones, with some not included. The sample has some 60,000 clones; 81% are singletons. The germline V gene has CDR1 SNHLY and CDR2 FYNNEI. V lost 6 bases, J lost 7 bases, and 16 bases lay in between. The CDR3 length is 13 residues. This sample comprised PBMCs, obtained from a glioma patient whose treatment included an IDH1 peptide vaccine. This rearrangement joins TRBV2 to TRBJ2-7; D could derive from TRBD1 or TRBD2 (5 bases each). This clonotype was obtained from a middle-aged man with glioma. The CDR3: CASRSGTHREQYF. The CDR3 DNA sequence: TGTGCCAGCAGGTCCGGGACCCACCGGGAGCAGTACTTC.